These T cell receptor beta chains were read from a single sample in a study of cytomegalovirus exposure and HLA in healthy donors. Some clones are missing from TCRdb's copy, which holds only in-frame ones; the method was immunoSEQ multiplex PCR. The data contain 170,000 or so clones, about 80% of them singletons. Sequenced input: PBMCs. Every receptor here comes from a woman between 18 and 30 years old in good health and CMV-seropositive. CDR3s include the opening cysteine and the closing phenylalanine or tryptophan. The D gene is left open where the match is weak. Not all rows give a size; the values are once, few, many and, for expanded clones, a class.

clone_size	cdr3_length	v_call	d_call	j_call	cdr3_nt	cdr3_aa
.	15	TRBV2	TRBD1	TRBJ2-2	TGTGCCAGCAGAGCCGGGACAGGGATCACCGGGGAGCTGTTTTTT	CASRAGTGITGELFF
.	13	TRBV29-1	.	TRBJ2-5	TGCAGCGTTGCTGGACACTTGGCAGAGACCCAGTACTTC	CSVAGHLAETQYF
.	15	TRBV13	TRBD2	TRBJ2-3	TGTGCCGGCAGCAGGAGAGAGACTAGCGCAGATACGCAGTATTTT	CAGSRRETSADTQYF
.	15	TRBV5-1	TRBD1	TRBJ1-1	TGCGCCAGCAGCCCGGACAGGAGAGGGTACACTGAAGCTTTCTTT	CASSPDRRGYTEAFF
.	16	TRBV6-5	.	TRBJ1-3	TGTGCCAGCAGTTACTCGAGGCAGGGGTCGGGAAACACCATATATTTT	CASSYSRQGSGNTIYF
.	14	TRBV5-6	TRBD1	TRBJ2-1	TGTGCCAGCAGCGAACAGGGGCTAGACAATGAGCAGTTCTTC	CASSEQGLDNEQFF
.	12	TRBV2	.	TRBJ1-1	TGTGCCAGCAGTGGGGGGCTGGGTGAAGCTTTCTTT	CASSGGLGEAFF
.	14	TRBV5-1	.	TRBJ1-1	TGCGCCAGCAGCTTGGCCGGCCGGGGGACTGAAGCTTTCTTT	CASSLAGRGTEAFF
few	14	TRBV18	TRBD2	TRBJ2-1	TGTGCCAGCTCACCAAGCGGGGGGGCCTGGGAGCAGTTCTTC	CASSPSGGAWEQFF
once	14	TRBV10-2	TRBD1	TRBJ1-1	TGCGCCAGCAGCTGGGACAGCAAAAACACTGAAGCTTTCTTT	CASSWDSKNTEAFF
.	15	TRBV19	TRBD2	TRBJ2-7	TGTGCCAGCGGACAGCTAGCGGGGGCCTTCGGCGAGCAGTACTTC	CASGQLAGAFGEQYF
.	16	TRBV7-9	TRBD1	TRBJ1-3	TGTGCCAGCAGCTTAGCACAGGGGTTTTTTGGAAACACCATATATTTT	CASSLAQGFFGNTIYF
.	15	TRBV5-5	TRBD1	TRBJ2-7	TGTGCCAGCAGAGATTCCGGGACAGCCCTCTACGAGCAGTACTTC	CASRDSGTALYEQYF